This TCR beta chain was recovered during a study of breast tumors, draining lymph nodes, adjacent tissues. In this sample, this clonotype turned up many times. Samples came from axillary lymph nodes draining the breast cancer. Each CDR3 protein gets one entry after TCRdb re-called the multiplex PCR reads with MiXCR. The repertoire holds 100,000 to 150,000 distinct CDR3 sequences, roughly 21% seen once, with roughly 3.6% in the top ten. Germline V gene sequence: CDR1 DFQATT, CDR2 SNEGSKA (reference sequence). Trimming cost V 8 bases and J 6 bases; bases outside gene matches: 9. This CDR3 is 14 amino acids long.

The V call is TRBV20-1, the J call TRBJ1-5, with 11 bases matching TRBD1. Sequenced input: axillary lymph node tissue. The TCR comes from a female donor with breast cancer. Some clones in this sample may be carry-over from other donors' samples. The CDR3 nucleotides read TGCAGTTTGCACAGGACAGGGGGCTCTCAGCCCCAGCATTTT. Its protein is CSLHRTGGSQPQHF.